Here is one TCR beta chain with its context. RNA, at about 0.45 to 1 ug, was reverse transcribed with random hexamers. Across 54 Vbeta and 13 Jbeta, TCR beta CDR3 was amplified with immunoSEQ multiplex PCR. Each CDR3 protein is one row after TCRdb ran MiXCR on the immunoSEQ multiplex PCR reads. The table lists 400,000 or so distinct CDR3 sequences, about 85% of them singletons, with roughly 0.1% in the top ten. The multiple sclerosis control group was made up of treatment-naive patients with stable or active relapsing-remitting disease. These data belong to a study of CD8 T cells in Susac syndrome. V shed 4 bases, J shed 0 bases, and the junction held 3 bases outside the gene matches. This CDR3 has 15 amino acids. The germline V gene encodes CDR1 SGHNT and CDR2 YYREEE (reference sequence).

The gene calls are TRBV5-4 and TRBJ2-3; 9 bases line up with TRBD2. Source material: CD8+ T cells from PBMCs. This TCR was sampled from a human donor with multiple sclerosis. CDR3 residues: CASSPGLASTDTQYF. The CDR3, as DNA: TGTGCCAGCAGCCCTGGACTAGCGAGCACAGATACGCAGTATTTT.